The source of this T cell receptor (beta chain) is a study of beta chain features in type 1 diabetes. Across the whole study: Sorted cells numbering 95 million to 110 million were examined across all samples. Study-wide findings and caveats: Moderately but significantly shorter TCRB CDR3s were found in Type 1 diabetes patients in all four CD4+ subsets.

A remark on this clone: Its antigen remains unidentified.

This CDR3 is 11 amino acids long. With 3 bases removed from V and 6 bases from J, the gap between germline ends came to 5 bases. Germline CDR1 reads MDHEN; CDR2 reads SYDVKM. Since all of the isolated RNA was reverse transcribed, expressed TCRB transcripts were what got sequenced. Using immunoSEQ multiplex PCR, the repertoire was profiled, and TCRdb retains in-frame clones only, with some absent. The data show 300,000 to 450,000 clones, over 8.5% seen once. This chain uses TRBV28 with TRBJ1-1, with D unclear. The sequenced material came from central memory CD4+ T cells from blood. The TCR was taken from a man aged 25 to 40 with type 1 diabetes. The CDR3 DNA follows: TGTGCCAGCAGTTTTGAAGCTGAAGCTTTCTTT. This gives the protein CASSFEAEAFF.